This is a list of T cell receptor beta chains from one sample in a study of T cells in Graves' hyperthyroidism and ophthalmopathy. MiXCR, run by TCRdb on the multiplex PCR reads, gives a single entry per CDR3 protein. The data contain 200,000 to 250,000 distinct CDR3 sequences, about a sixth of them singletons. The sequenced sample consisted of blood. The receptors here all came from a woman under 30 with Graves' ophthalmopathy. Each CDR3 is given with its conserved first and last residue. A D gene is named only where the DNA matches it firmly. A row's size may be missing; if present it is once, few, many or a size class.

cdr3_aa | cdr3_nt | clone_size | v_call | d_call | j_call
CASSLQGSTDTQYF | TGTGCCAGCAGCCTACAGGGCAGCACAGATACGCAGTATTTT | many | TRBV7-2 | NA | TRBJ2-3
CASSSGTLQADTQYF | TGTGCCAGCAGCTCCGGGACCCTTCAAGCAGATACGCAGTATTTT | many | TRBV11-2 | NA | TRBJ2-3
CSARGRGQETQYF | TGCAGTGCCCGAGGAAGGGGGCAAGAGACCCAGTACTTC | many | TRBV20-1 | NA | TRBJ2-5
CASSEREGQFF | TGTGCCAGCAGTGAGCGGGAAGGGCAGTTCTTC | NA | TRBV6-1 | NA | TRBJ2-1
CASSPAAGQGAEEQFF | TGTGCCAGCAGTCCAGCGGCGGGACAGGGGGCGGAGGAGCAGTTCTTC | NA | TRBV6-2/TRBV6-3 | TRBD1 | TRBJ2-1
CASSLNGQINTEAFF | TGTGCCAGCAGTCTAAACGGACAGATAAACACTGAAGCTTTCTTT | many | TRBV6-1 | NA | TRBJ1-1
CASSSQSFPNTGELFF | TGTGCCAGCTCTTCTCAGAGTTTCCCGAACACCGGGGAGCTGTTTTTT | many | TRBV18 | NA | TRBJ2-2
CASSQDLGSLNTEAFF | TGTGCCAGCAGCCAAGACTTGGGCAGCCTGAACACTGAAGCTTTCTTT | many | TRBV3-1 | NA | TRBJ1-1
CASSQDRTRNQPQHF | TGCGCCAGCAGCCAAGATAGAACACGCAATCAGCCCCAGCATTTT | few | TRBV4-3 | NA | TRBJ1-5
CASSVLSGGNQPQHF | TGTGCCAGCAGCGTCCTCTCAGGGGGGAACCAGCCCCAGCATTTT | many | TRBV7-8 | TRBD1 | TRBJ1-5
CSAPKPVTGSSQFF | TGCAGTGCTCCGAAGCCAGTCACAGGGTCGTCGCAGTTCTTC | many | TRBV20-1 | NA | TRBJ2-1
CSARTSGSVGEQFF | TGCAGTGCTAGGACTAGCGGGAGCGTCGGTGAGCAGTTCTTC | many | TRBV20-1 | TRBD2 | TRBJ2-1
CSARGRLAGGLQETQYF | TGCAGTGCTAGGGGAAGGCTAGCGGGAGGGTTACAAGAGACCCAGTACTTC | many | TRBV20-1 | TRBD2 | TRBJ2-5
CASSPSGGNTEAFF | TGTGCCAGCAGCCCCTCGGGGGGTAACACTGAAGCTTTCTTT | many | TRBV7-9 | NA | TRBJ1-1
CSVHEGTSGKETQYF | TGCAGCGTTCATGAAGGGACTAGCGGGAAAGAGACCCAGTACTTC | many | TRBV29-1 | TRBD2 | TRBJ2-5
CASSLDSGGYNEQFF | TGCGCCAGCAGCTTGGATAGCGGGGGGTACAATGAGCAGTTCTTC | many | TRBV5-1 | TRBD2 | TRBJ2-1
CASSSRRAGQETQYF | TGTGCCAGCAGCTCCCGGAGGGCAGGCCAAGAGACCCAGTACTTC | NA | TRBV11-2 | NA | TRBJ2-5
CASSPAFGSDEQYF | TGTGCCAGCAGCCCCGCCTTCGGTTCAGACGAGCAGTACTTC | many | TRBV5-6 | NA | TRBJ2-7
CASSFRGPEPQHF | TGTGCCAGCAGCTTCAGGGGGCCGGAGCCCCAGCATTTT | many | TRBV7-2 | TRBD1 | TRBJ1-5
CVSGPGTGGRRGTEAFF | TGTGTCAGCGGGCCCGGGACAGGGGGTCGAAGGGGGACTGAAGCTTTCTTT | many | TRBV2 | TRBD1 | TRBJ1-1
CSARGTGRDYGYTF | TGCAGTGCTAGAGGGACAGGGAGGGACTATGGCTACACCTTC | many | TRBV20-1 | TRBD1 | TRBJ1-2
CATSVTVAGESYNEQFF | TGTGCCACCAGTGTTACAGTGGCGGGAGAATCCTACAATGAGCAGTTCTTC | many | TRBV24-1 | TRBD2 | TRBJ2-1
CSARVGDLGAFF | TGCAGTGCTAGAGTGGGGGATCTGGGGGCTTTCTTT | many | TRBV20-1 | NA | TRBJ1-1
CASSDFGGNTEAFF | TGTGCCAGCAGTGACTTCGGCGGAAACACTGAAGCTTTCTTT | NA | TRBV6-2/TRBV6-3 | NA | TRBJ1-1
CASSPLAAANTGELFF | TGTGCCAGCAGTCCACTAGCCGCAGCGAACACCGGGGAGCTGTTTTTT | many | TRBV12-3/TRBV12-4 | NA | TRBJ2-2
CAWDPTGGDGETQYF | TGTGCCTGGGATCCAACAGGGGGCGATGGTGAGACCCAGTACTTC | many | TRBV30 | TRBD1 | TRBJ2-5
CASSLGWNTEAFF | TGCGCCAGCAGCTTGGGGTGGAACACTGAAGCTTTCTTT | many | TRBV5-1 | NA | TRBJ1-1
CASSIGGSTEAFF | TGTGCCAGCAGTATTGGGGGGTCGACTGAAGCTTTCTTT | many | TRBV28 | NA | TRBJ1-1
CASSGQRGTEAFF | TGTGCCAGCAGTGGACAGAGGGGGACTGAAGCTTTCTTT | NA | TRBV2 | NA | TRBJ1-1
CSAGGGSYEQYF | TGCAGTGCGGGCGGGGGGAGCTACGAGCAGTACTTC | NA | TRBV20-1 | TRBD2 | TRBJ2-7
CSAIDRGANYGYTF | TGCAGTGCTATAGACAGGGGCGCCAACTATGGCTACACCTTC | many | TRBV20-1 | TRBD1 | TRBJ1-2
CASSLGQTYEQYF | TGTGCCAGCAGCTTAGGGCAGACCTACGAGCAGTACTTC | many | TRBV11-2 | NA | TRBJ2-7
CASSGGRAKNTIYF | TGTGCCAGCAGTGGGGGTCGGGCGAAGAACACCATATATTTT | many | TRBV2 | NA | TRBJ1-3
CASSLDNLNTGELFF | TGTGCCAGCAGTTTAGACAATTTGAACACCGGGGAGCTGTTTTTT | many | TRBV12-3/TRBV12-4 | NA | TRBJ2-2
CASSLAQVGEQYF | TGTGCCAGCAGTCTCGCCCAAGTCGGAGAGCAGTACTTC | many | TRBV6-1 | NA | TRBJ2-7
CASAPPGVSSYNEQFF | TGTGCCAGCGCTCCCCCTGGGGTGAGCTCCTACAATGAGCAGTTCTTC | many | TRBV27 | NA | TRBJ2-1
CACLQVRLDTEAFF | TGTGCCTGCCTACAGGTCCGCTTAGACACTGAAGCTTTCTTT | many | TRBV30 | NA | TRBJ1-1
CASSGWAGPGVNEQYF | TGTGCCAGCAGTGGATGGGCGGGGCCGGGCGTCAACGAGCAGTACTTC | many | TRBV2 | NA | TRBJ2-7
CASSLGKGTQFF | TGTGCCAGCAGTTTAGGGAAGGGAACTCAGTTCTTC | many | TRBV12-3/TRBV12-4 | NA | TRBJ2-1
CASSEKRPLTGELFF | TGTGCCAGCAGTGAAAAGAGACCCCTCACCGGGGAGCTGTTTTTT | many | TRBV6-1 | NA | TRBJ2-2
CSAPKSGRNTGELFF | TGCAGTGCCCCGAAGAGCGGGAGGAACACCGGGGAGCTGTTTTTT | NA | TRBV20-1 | TRBD2 | TRBJ2-2
CSASLGTGNAGYTF | TGCAGTGCAAGCCTCGGGACAGGGAACGCTGGCTACACCTTC | many | TRBV20-1 | TRBD1 | TRBJ1-2
CASSLLKLAGVPTYNEQFF | TGTGCCAGCAGCTTATTGAAACTAGCGGGCGTACCGACATACAATGAGCAGTTCTTC | many | TRBV7-9 | TRBD2 | TRBJ2-1
CASSFTGSDTQYF | TGTGCCAGCAGCTTCACAGGGTCCGATACGCAGTATTTT | many | TRBV7-9 | NA | TRBJ2-3
CAISEVGGGGTEAFF | TGTGCCATCAGTGAGGTTGGGGGGGGAGGTACTGAAGCTTTCTTT | many | TRBV10-3 | NA | TRBJ1-1
CAGSSRLAGWAIGANVLTF | TGTGCCGGCAGCTCAAGACTAGCGGGGTGGGCAATTGGGGCCAACGTCCTGACTTTC | NA | TRBV7-2 | TRBD2 | TRBJ2-6
CSAGTQETQYF | TGCAGTGCCGGGACCCAAGAGACCCAGTACTTC | many | TRBV29-1 | NA | TRBJ2-5
CASSLVSVRGTLYEQYF | TGCGCCAGCAGCTTGGTTTCGGTACGAGGGACCCTCTACGAGCAGTACTTC | many | TRBV5-1 | NA | TRBJ2-7
CASRNREGTGELFF | TGTGCCAGCCGAAACAGGGAGGGCACCGGGGAGCTGTTTTTT | many | TRBV28 | NA | TRBJ2-2
CASSFSESAQYF | TGTGCCAGCAGTTTTTCAGAGTCTGCGCAGTATTTT | many | TRBV12-3/TRBV12-4 | NA | TRBJ2-3